These 26 T cell receptor beta chains originate from one sample sequenced in a study of OX40 agonist ivuxolimab in advanced cancers. Measured with immunoSEQ multiplex PCR; TCRdb has only the in-frame clones, and not every one. The top ten clones hold around 9.3% of a sample with 45,000 to 65,000 clones, roughly 90% of them seen once. This material consisted of CD4+ or CD8+ T cells sorted from blood, taken in a trial of the OX40 agonist ivuxolimab. These receptors all come from an adult with an advanced solid tumor such as melanoma, head and neck, liver or kidney cancer.

V is TRBV2 and J is TRBJ1-1; 8 bases map to TRBD1. The ends lost 3 bases at V and 0 bases at J; junction bases unmatched: 12. Germline CDR1 and CDR2: SNHLY and FYNNEI. CDR3 length equals 18 residues. The CDR3 DNA is TGTGCCAGCAGTGACGAGTCGACAGGGGTGGAAATGAACACTGAAGCTTTCTTT. Its translation: CASSDESTGVEMNTEAFF.

This clone was detected once. The chain links TRBV6-5 to TRBJ2-7; D remains ambiguous. Germline V lookup: CDR1 MNHEY, CDR2 SVGAGI. CDR3 length: 14 amino acids. Trimming stripped 0 bases from V and 4 bases from J, with 10 bases between. CDR3 nucleotide sequence: TGTGCCAGCAGTTACTCGAACAGCTTGTACGAGCAGTACTTC. Translating it yields CASSYSNSLYEQYF.

As to this clone: The junction and the germline gene differ at one end; a read error may be behind it. The chain has TRBV7-7 and TRBJ2-5; 9 nucleotides line up with TRBD1. The CDR3 length is 14 residues. The germline V gene has CDR1 SSHAT and CDR2 FNYEAQ (reference sequence). The CDR3 DNA is TGTGCTAGCAGCTGGGGACAGGGAAAAGAGACCCAGTACTTC. Its protein is CASSWGQGKETQYF.

This clone has a single count. V and J are TRBV7-9 and TRBJ1-2, with a possible D match to TRBD1 (6 bases). Trimming took 5 bases from V and 8 from J, leaving 21 bases between them. The CDR3 length is 15 residues. CDR1 and CDR2 from the germline V gene are SEHNR and FQNEAQ (reference sequence). The CDR3: CASSPPGVLRMGYTF. CDR3 nucleotide sequence: TGTGCCAGCAGCCCTCCAGGGGTTCTTAGAATGGGCTACACCTTC.

For the CDR3, the DNA is TGTGCCAGCAGCCCCACGGGCCCCCCAGGTTCACCCCTCCACTTT. This gives the protein CASSPTGPPGSPLHF. The chain links TRBV7-6 to TRBJ1-6; no reliable D call. Germline CDR1 and CDR2: SGHVS and FNYEAQ. This CDR3 is built from 15 residues. Between the trimmed V and J ends, which lost 5 bases and 9 bases, there was a span of 17 bases.

This chain uses TRBV27 with TRBJ2-2, with D perhaps matching TRBD1 (5 bases). The CDR3 consists of 14 residues. Germline CDR1 and CDR2: MNHEY and SMNVEV (reference sequence). V was shortened by 5 bases and J by 5 bases, with 12 bases between the two germline ends. CDR3 DNA: TGTGCCAGCAGTCCAGGGTCGGCTACCGGGGAGCTGTTTTTT. Its protein is CASSPGSATGELFF.

The V gene is TRBV30, the J gene TRBJ1-3; D ambiguous. The CDR3 runs to 15 residues. Germline CDR1 reads GTSNPN; CDR2 reads SVGIG (reference sequence). Trimming cost V 0 bases and J 0 bases, with 9 bases left between them. The CDR3 coding sequence is TGTGCCTGGAGTGTAGCCAGGCCCTCTGGAAACACCATATATTTT. As protein: CAWSVARPSGNTIYF.

V is TRBV30 and J is TRBJ1-1; D is unclear. The CDR3 totals 13 residues. The germline gives CDR1 GTSNPN, CDR2 SVGIG (reference sequence). V was cut by 3 bases and J by 5 bases, with 13 bases left in between. The CDR3 bases are TGTGCCTGGAGCGACGGGAAATGGACTGAAGCTTTCTTT. Translation gives CAWSDGKWTEAFF.

The rearrangement links TRBV7-9 to TRBJ1-2; TRBD1 is a possible D gene (5 bases). CDR1 SEHNR and CDR2 FQNEAQ come from the germline V gene (reference sequence). V lost 0 bases to trimming and J lost 8 bases, with 13 bases between them. This CDR3 is built from 14 residues. The CDR3 nucleotides read TGTGCCAGCAGCTTAGCCAGGGAATACAAAGGCTACACCTTC. It is translated as CASSLAREYKGYTF.

The chain is built from TRBV6-5 and TRBJ1-4, with D possibly being TRBD1 (5 bases). The ends were cut back, 7 bases at V and 7 bases at J, with 13 bases in the middle. Germline V gene data show CDR1 as MNHEY and CDR2 as SVGAGI. The CDR3 contains 13 residues. The CDR3 region is CASMNSGGEKLFF. The CDR3 DNA is TGTGCCAGCATGAACTCCGGGGGTGAAAAACTGTTTTTT.

V is TRBV6-5 and J is TRBJ1-4; TRBD1 matches at 8 bases. Germline V gene data show CDR1 as MNHEY and CDR2 as SVGAGI. The CDR3 totals 14 residues. Trimming cost V 2 bases and J 6 bases; bases outside gene matches: 2. The CDR3 DNA reads as TGTGCCAGCAGTTACCAGGGGGCCGATGAAAAACTGTTTTTT. Translated, it gives CASSYQGADEKLFF.

CDR3 protein: CASSPPYSNQPQHF. DNA of the CDR3: TGTGCCAGCTCACCACCCTATAGCAATCAGCCCCAGCATTTT. The chain has TRBV18 and TRBJ1-5; D uncertain. This CDR3 has 14 residues. Germline V gene sequence: CDR1 KGHSH, CDR2 LQKENI. The V end was cut by 0 bases, the J end by 0 bases, with 3 bases between.

The V gene is TRBV2, the J gene TRBJ2-2; possibly TRBD1 for D (6 bases). Germline CDR1 is SNHLY and CDR2 is FYNNEI. The CDR3 contains 15 residues. Between the trimmed V and J ends, which lost 1 base and 5 bases, there was a span of 11 bases. CDR3 coding DNA: TGTGCCAGCAGTGAAGATGGCAGGGGAACCGGGGAGCTGTTTTTT. Translated, it gives CASSEDGRGTGELFF. Drawing the rest from reference TRBV2 and TRBJ2-2, the complete variable domain is EPEVTQTPSHQVTQMGQEVILRCVPISNHLYFYWYRQILGQKVEFLVSFYNNEISEKSEIFDDQFSVERPDGSNFTLKIRSTKLEDSAMYFCASSEDGRGTGELFFGEGSRLTVL.

The chain links TRBV30 to TRBJ2-7; 8 bases align to TRBD2. The CDR3 covers 13 residues. V trimming: 4 bases; J trimming: 0 bases; junction bases outside the gene matches: 2. CDR1 is GTSNPN and CDR2 is SVGIG in the germline V gene (reference sequence). This CDR3 reads CAWTSGSSYEQYF. The CDR3 region has the DNA TGTGCCTGGACAAGCGGGAGCTCCTACGAGCAGTACTTC. Combining the CDR3 with reference TRBV30 and TRBJ2-7 gives the whole variable domain SQTIHQWPATLVQPVGSPLSLECTVEGTSNPNLYWYRQAAGRGLQLLFYSVGIGQISSEVPQNLSASRPQDRQFILSSKKLLLSDSGFYLCAWTSGSSYEQYFGPGTRLTVT.

This clone was recorded once. This chain connects TRBV30 to TRBJ1-2, with unresolved D. CDR1 and CDR2 (germline): GTSNPN, SVGIG (reference sequence). The ends were cut back, 7 bases at V and 2 bases at J, with 14 bases in the middle. CDR3 length: 13 residues. The chain's CDR3 is CALTLLTNYGYTF. The CDR3 DNA reads TGTGCCTTAACCCTTCTAACCAACTATGGCTACACCTTC.

This clone has just one count. The rearrangement joins TRBV9 to TRBJ1-1, with D uncertain. The length of the CDR3 is 13 residues. Trimming removed 3 bases from V and 5 bases from J, with 11 bases in between. Germline CDR1 reads SGDLS; CDR2 reads YYNGEE. Written as DNA, the CDR3 is TGTGCCAGCAGCGGCGTAGGGCATACTGAAGCTTTCTTT. Amino acid sequence: CASSGVGHTEAFF.

The chain is built from TRBV4-3 and TRBJ1-1; 8 bases agree with TRBD1. Germline V gives CDR1 LGHNA, CDR2 YSLEER. The CDR3 has 15 residues. With 1 base clipped from V and 0 bases from J, the junction kept 1 base outside the gene matches. The CDR3 here is CASSQGTGLNTEAFF. The CDR3 coding sequence is TGCGCCAGCAGCCAAGGGACAGGGCTGAACACTGAAGCTTTCTTT.

This chain uses TRBV19 with TRBJ1-1; D possibly corresponds to TRBD1 (6 bases). CDR1 LNHDA and CDR2 SQIVND come from the germline V gene (reference sequence). The CDR3 has 17 amino acids. Deletions cut 5 bases from V and 1 base from J, with 20 bases between. The CDR3 is CASSPNLDSYPNTEAFF. For the CDR3, the DNA is TGTGCCAGTAGTCCCAACCTGGACAGTTATCCGAACACTGAAGCTTTCTTT.

The chain joins TRBV5-6 to TRBJ2-2, with D unresolved. The CDR3 extends over 14 amino acids. CDR1 is SGHDT and CDR2 is YYEEEE in the germline V gene. The V and J ends lost 3 bases and 4 bases respectively, with 10 bases between them. CDR3 in amino acids: CASSSEVSTGELFF. The CDR3 DNA is TGTGCCAGCAGCTCAGAAGTTAGCACCGGGGAGCTGTTTTTT. Using reference TRBV5-6 and TRBJ2-2 for the parts outside the CDR3, the full variable domain is DAGVTQSPTHLIKTRGQQVTLRCSPKSGHDTVSWYQQALGQGPQFIFQYYEEEERQRGNFPDRFSGHQFPNYSSELNVNALLLGDSALYLCASSSEVSTGELFFGEGSRLTVL.

The V and J genes are TRBV11-3 and TRBJ2-1; D call uncertain. Per the germline V gene, CDR1 is SGHNT and CDR2 is YENEEA. This CDR3 contains 15 residues. Trimming stripped 3 bases from V and 2 bases from J, with 11 bases between. CDR3 coding DNA: TGTGCCAGCAGCTTCCGAACTTCTCCCTACAATGAGCAGTTCTTC. It translates to CASSFRTSPYNEQFF. Looking up the rest from reference TRBV11-3 and TRBJ2-1 gives the full variable domain: EAGVVQSPRYKIIEKKQPVAFWCNPISGHNTLYWYLQNLGQGPELLIRYENEEAVDDSQLPKDRFSAERLKGVDSTLKIQPAELGDSAVYLCASSFRTSPYNEQFFGPGTRLTVL.

This sequence joins TRBV25-1 and TRBJ1-2; tentatively, D is TRBD1 (6 bases). Germline lookup yields CDR1 MGHDK and CDR2 SYGVNS. CDR3 size: 17 residues. V gave up 4 bases and J gave up 2 bases, with 20 bases separating them. CDR3 coding DNA: TGTGCCAGCAGTGCATATGCCCCGGGACACCAAAACTATGGCTACACCTTC. Encoded protein: CASSAYAPGHQNYGYTF.

This chain connects TRBV4-3 to TRBJ2-3; 10 bases align to TRBD2. The CDR3 length is 17 residues. Per germline, CDR1 LGHNA and CDR2 YSLEER. Trimming removed 2 bases from V and 2 bases from J; junction bases left unmatched: 7. CDR3 amino acids: CASSQKVAGGPTDTQYF. CDR3 DNA: TGCGCCAGCAGCCAAAAGGTAGCGGGGGGCCCCACAGATACGCAGTATTTT.

This chain connects TRBV30 to TRBJ2-1; TRBD2 might be the D (5 bases). This CDR3 is 10 amino acids long. Per germline, CDR1 GTSNPN and CDR2 SVGIG (reference sequence). V lost 5 bases and J lost 6, with 5 bases in between. In DNA form, the CDR3 reads TGTGCCTGGGGACTCAATGAGCAGTTCTTC. Amino acid sequence: CAWGLNEQFF.

The chain combines TRBV7-9 with TRBJ1-2; 9 bases map to TRBD1. With 4 bases clipped from V and 6 bases from J, the junction kept 12 bases outside the gene matches. The germline V gene encodes CDR1 SEHNR and CDR2 FQNEAQ (reference sequence). The CDR3 runs 16 residues. The CDR3 sequence is CASSSPLTGGANGYTF. The CDR3 DNA reads TGTGCCAGCAGCTCCCCTCTCACAGGGGGCGCGAATGGCTACACCTTC.

V is TRBV7-9 and J is TRBJ2-2; D remains ambiguous. Germline V gene lookup returns CDR1 SEHNR and CDR2 FQNEAQ (reference sequence). CDR3 length: 13 amino acids. The V end lost 5 bases, the J end lost 3 bases, and 7 bases lay between the germline ends. CDR3 DNA: TGTGCCAGCAGCCCGGAGTACACCGGGGAGCTGTTTTTT. This sequence encodes CASSPEYTGELFF. The variable domain in full, completed from reference TRBV7-9 and TRBJ2-2, reads DTGVSQNPRHKITKRGQNVTFRCDPISEHNRLYWYRQTLGQGPEFLTYFQNEAQLEKSRLLSDRFSAERPKGSFSTLEIQRTEQGDSAMYLCASSPEYTGELFFGEGSRLTVL.

Only a few counts were recorded for this clone. The genes are TRBV6-5 and TRBJ2-7; D may be TRBD1 (6 bases). Germline V gene lookup returns CDR1 MNHEY and CDR2 SVGAGI. The CDR3 has 12 residues. Trimming took 6 bases from V and 7 from J, leaving 13 bases between them. The CDR3 here is CASRMGAAEQYF. DNA of the CDR3: TGTGCCAGCAGGATGGGGGCCGCGGAGCAGTACTTC.